The present T cell receptor (beta chain) was sequenced within a study of T cell responses to AZD1222 COVID-19 vaccine. Whether given at about 4 or about 12 weeks, second doses were pooled. The study, taken as a whole, reports: Just 5 to 7 AZD1222 recipients were seropositive at baseline. In the spike-specific TCR repertoire, nearly half reportedly target unmutated variant regions.

Using immunoSEQ multiplex PCR, the repertoire was profiled, and TCRdb retains in-frame clones only, with some absent. Altogether about 130,000 clones are present, roughly 92% being singletons, with the ten largest covering about 1.1%. A note on this clone: The antigen is not known.

Germline CDR1 GTSNPN, CDR2 SVGIG (reference sequence). The length of the CDR3 is 18 residues. Trimming removed 2 bases from V and 3 bases from J, with 24 bases in between. Sequencing was performed on peripheral blood, taken 28 days after the second AZD1222 dose. The origin of this receptor is an adult who received the AZD1222 COVID-19 vaccine. The rearrangement links TRBV30 to TRBJ2-3, with a weak D call TRBD2 (5 bases). CDR3 sequence reads: CAWSLRGLEPLRTDTQYF. The CDR3 bases are TGTGCCTGGAGTCTACGGGGTTTAGAGCCCTTAAGGACAGATACGCAGTATTTT.